This is a list of T cell receptor beta chains from one sample in a study of vaccination effects on CD4 cells after COVID-19. TCRdb's copy holds only in-frame clones and misses some; the assay was immunoSEQ multiplex PCR. Among more than 20,000 clones, around 76% were seen once, and the ten largest hold 7.5% to 9.5%. Their target antigens are unknown. This specimen was CD4+ T cells from PBMCs cultured with HCoV-NL63 spike peptides, taken before COVID-19 vaccination. Source of these receptors: a human donor who received a COVID-19 vaccine. CDR3s include the opening cysteine and the closing phenylalanine or tryptophan. D genes are given only for firm matches. For some rows the clone size is stated as once, few or many, or as a class when expanded; others skip it.

v_gene: TRBV19; j_gene: TRBJ1-6; d_gene: -; abundance: medium-sized; CDR3nt: TGTGCCAGTAGTATTTCGGTGGCAGGGTCTCGGTCACCCCTCCACTTT; CDR3aa: CASSISVAGSRSPLHF
v_gene: TRBV19; j_gene: TRBJ2-7; d_gene: -; abundance: -; CDR3nt: TGTGCCAGTAGTATAGGGGCCATAATGGCCCCGGGGGACGAGCAGTACTTC; CDR3aa: CASSIGAIMAPGDEQYF
v_gene: TRBV15; j_gene: TRBJ2-2; d_gene: -; abundance: -; CDR3nt: TGTGCCACCAGCAGATCGAGGTCCGGGGAGCTGTTTTTT; CDR3aa: CATSRSRSGELFF
v_gene: TRBV6-1; j_gene: TRBJ2-2; d_gene: -; abundance: -; CDR3nt: TGTGCCAGCAGTGAGGGGCAGGACACCGGGGAGCTGTTTTTT; CDR3aa: CASSEGQDTGELFF
v_gene: TRBV6-5; j_gene: TRBJ1-1; d_gene: -; abundance: -; CDR3nt: TGTGCCAGCGGCCGGGACGGGGAAAGCACTGAAGCTTTCTTT; CDR3aa: CASGRDGESTEAFF
v_gene: TRBV6-1; j_gene: TRBJ2-1; d_gene: TRBD1; abundance: few; CDR3nt: TGTGCCAGCAGTGAAGAAGTAGGGACAGGTAACAATGAGCAGTTCTTC; CDR3aa: CASSEEVGTGNNEQFF
v_gene: TRBV30; j_gene: TRBJ1-3; d_gene: -; abundance: -; CDR3nt: TGTGCCTGGAGTGTGGGGGACTTAGGGGCCAACACCATATATTTT; CDR3aa: CAWSVGDLGANTIYF
v_gene: TRBV3-1/TRBV3-2; j_gene: TRBJ1-1; d_gene: TRBD1; abundance: -; CDR3nt: TGTGCCAGCAGTCAAGGGGGCGTCCGCGGAGCTTTCTTT; CDR3aa: CASSQGGVRGAFF
v_gene: TRBV10-3; j_gene: TRBJ2-1; d_gene: TRBD1; abundance: -; CDR3nt: TGTGCCATCAGTGAAGGTTTGGGATTGGGGACAGTTGCCAATGAGCAGTTCTTC; CDR3aa: CAISEGLGLGTVANEQFF
v_gene: TRBV6-1; j_gene: TRBJ2-3; d_gene: -; abundance: -; CDR3nt: TGTGCCAGCAGTGAAGTGAAGACAGCCGGAAGCACAGATACGCAGTATTTT; CDR3aa: CASSEVKTAGSTDTQYF
v_gene: TRBV12-3/TRBV12-4; j_gene: TRBJ1-1; d_gene: -; abundance: -; CDR3nt: TGTGCCAGCAGGGGGGGTTGGGTAACTGAAGCTTTCTTT; CDR3aa: CASRGGWVTEAFF
v_gene: TRBV13; j_gene: TRBJ1-3; d_gene: -; abundance: few; CDR3nt: TGTGCCAGCAGCTTAGGCCTGGACAGCACTGGAAACACCATATATTTT; CDR3aa: CASSLGLDSTGNTIYF
v_gene: TRBV18; j_gene: TRBJ2-2; d_gene: TRBD2; abundance: few; CDR3nt: TGTGCCAGCTCACTTATAGCGGGAGCACGGGCCGGGGAGCTGTTTTTT; CDR3aa: CASSLIAGARAGELFF
v_gene: TRBV12-3/TRBV12-4; j_gene: TRBJ1-2; d_gene: -; abundance: few; CDR3nt: TGTGCCAGCACAGAGAACTATGGCTACACCTTC; CDR3aa: CASTENYGYTF
v_gene: TRBV15; j_gene: TRBJ2-1; d_gene: TRBD2; abundance: -; CDR3nt: TGTGCCACCAGCAGAGATAAGTCTAGCGGGATCTCCTACAATGAGCAGTTCTTC; CDR3aa: CATSRDKSSGISYNEQFF
v_gene: TRBV6-4; j_gene: TRBJ1-1; d_gene: TRBD1; abundance: -; CDR3nt: TGTGCCAGCAGTGACTCGAAGACAGGGTTTACTGAAGCTTTCTTT; CDR3aa: CASSDSKTGFTEAFF
v_gene: TRBV24-1; j_gene: TRBJ2-5; d_gene: -; abundance: -; CDR3nt: TGTGCCACCAGTGACCCCCAAGGCAGCCAAGAGACCCAGTACTTC; CDR3aa: CATSDPQGSQETQYF
v_gene: TRBV25-1; j_gene: TRBJ1-1; d_gene: TRBD1; abundance: -; CDR3nt: TGTGCCAGCAGTGAACCGCGGACAGGGGGGTACACTGAAGCTTTCTTT; CDR3aa: CASSEPRTGGYTEAFF
v_gene: TRBV2; j_gene: TRBJ2-5; d_gene: TRBD2; abundance: -; CDR3nt: TGTGCCAGCAGTCGTCCTAGCGGGGGTCTGGAGACCCAGTACTTC; CDR3aa: CASSRPSGGLETQYF
v_gene: TRBV15; j_gene: TRBJ1-2; d_gene: TRBD1; abundance: few; CDR3nt: TGTGCCACCAGCAGAGATGGACAGGGGTCTGGTGGCTACACCTTC; CDR3aa: CATSRDGQGSGGYTF
v_gene: TRBV6-5; j_gene: TRBJ1-3; d_gene: -; abundance: -; CDR3nt: TGTGCCAGCAGTTCCCCGAAGGGCGGGGCTGGAAACACCATATATTTT; CDR3aa: CASSSPKGGAGNTIYF
v_gene: TRBV6-5; j_gene: TRBJ2-5; d_gene: -; abundance: -; CDR3nt: TGTGCCAGCACTTATCAAGTGGAGACCCAGTACTTC; CDR3aa: CASTYQVETQYF
v_gene: TRBV2; j_gene: TRBJ2-2; d_gene: -; abundance: -; CDR3nt: TGTGCCAGCGTCGCTCAGACAGGTGGAAACACCGGGGAGCTGTTTTTT; CDR3aa: CASVAQTGGNTGELFF
v_gene: TRBV19; j_gene: TRBJ2-4; d_gene: -; abundance: -; CDR3nt: TGTGCCAGTAGTATAGATAGAATGAGACAGAAAAACATTCAGTACTTC; CDR3aa: CASSIDRMRQKNIQYF
v_gene: TRBV7-2; j_gene: TRBJ2-3; d_gene: -; abundance: medium-sized; CDR3nt: TGTGCCAGCAGCTTATATCAAACCACAGATACGCAGTATTTT; CDR3aa: CASSLYQTTDTQYF
v_gene: TRBV12-5; j_gene: TRBJ1-3; d_gene: TRBD1; abundance: few; CDR3nt: TGTGCTAGTGGTCCACCCATAAAGACAGGGGGGAATGGAAACACCATATATTTT; CDR3aa: CASGPPIKTGGNGNTIYF
v_gene: TRBV7-9; j_gene: TRBJ2-1; d_gene: -; abundance: -; CDR3nt: TGTGCCAGCAGTATAAGGGCCGCGGCAATCCTCTTC; CDR3aa: CASSIRAAAILF
v_gene: TRBV5-1; j_gene: TRBJ1-1; d_gene: -; abundance: -; CDR3nt: TGCGCCAGCAGCTTGGAGGCAGGGGTTGGCACTGAAGCTTTCTTT; CDR3aa: CASSLEAGVGTEAFF
v_gene: TRBV6-6; j_gene: TRBJ2-5; d_gene: TRBD2; abundance: -; CDR3nt: TGTGCCAGCAGCCCCGTAGCGGGAGGGCCGAAAGAGACCCAGTACTTC; CDR3aa: CASSPVAGGPKETQYF
v_gene: TRBV3-1/TRBV3-2; j_gene: TRBJ1-1; d_gene: -; abundance: few; CDR3nt: TGTGCCAGCAGCCAGAACACTGAAGCTTTCTTT; CDR3aa: CASSQNTEAFF
v_gene: TRBV29-1; j_gene: TRBJ1-2; d_gene: TRBD1; abundance: few; CDR3nt: TGCAGCGTCCGACAGGGTAACTATGGCTACACCTTC; CDR3aa: CSVRQGNYGYTF
v_gene: TRBV2; j_gene: TRBJ2-7; d_gene: TRBD2; abundance: -; CDR3nt: TGTGCCAGCAGTGAAGAGCGGGGGGGAAGATACGAGCAGTACTTC; CDR3aa: CASSEERGGRYEQYF
v_gene: TRBV27; j_gene: TRBJ2-7; d_gene: TRBD2; abundance: once; CDR3nt: TGTGCCAGCAGTTTCTCGTTAGCGGGGGTTAAGGGGCAGTACTTC; CDR3aa: CASSFSLAGVKGQYF
v_gene: TRBV30; j_gene: TRBJ1-5; d_gene: -; abundance: -; CDR3nt: TGTGCCTGGAGCCCTCTGGGGCAAGTTAATCAGCCCCAGCATTTT; CDR3aa: CAWSPLGQVNQPQHF
v_gene: TRBV7-2; j_gene: TRBJ2-2; d_gene: -; abundance: once; CDR3nt: TGTGCCAGCAGGGTCAGTAGAGGGCCCACCGGGGAGCTGTTTTTT; CDR3aa: CASRVSRGPTGELFF
v_gene: TRBV5-1; j_gene: TRBJ1-2; d_gene: TRBD1; abundance: -; CDR3nt: TGCGCCAGCAGTAGCTCCGGGACAGATTTAAACTATGGCTACACCTTC; CDR3aa: CASSSSGTDLNYGYTF
v_gene: TRBV4-1; j_gene: TRBJ1-6; d_gene: -; abundance: -; CDR3nt: TGCGCCAGCAGCCAAGAACCTTCGGGGTTAGGCAATTCACCCCTCCACTTT; CDR3aa: CASSQEPSGLGNSPLHF
v_gene: TRBV19; j_gene: TRBJ1-2; d_gene: -; abundance: few; CDR3nt: TGTGCCAGTAGTATGATAATCTTCGATGGCTACACCTTC; CDR3aa: CASSMIIFDGYTF
v_gene: TRBV6-4; j_gene: TRBJ2-1; d_gene: TRBD2; abundance: once; CDR3nt: TGTGCCAGCAGGCCTTTGACTAGCGGGATCCGAGATGGCTCCTACAATGAGCAGTTCTTC; CDR3aa: CASRPLTSGIRDGSYNEQFF
v_gene: TRBV12-3/TRBV12-4; j_gene: TRBJ1-2; d_gene: -; abundance: -; CDR3nt: TGTGCCAGCAGTTTATCTCGCTTGGATGGCTACACCTTC; CDR3aa: CASSLSRLDGYTF
v_gene: TRBV12-5; j_gene: TRBJ2-3; d_gene: TRBD2; abundance: -; CDR3nt: TGTGCTAGTGGCGCGGGAGTGAATGGTGCAGATACGCAGTATTTT; CDR3aa: CASGAGVNGADTQYF